These T cell receptor beta chains were read from a single sample in a study of T cell changes during pregnancy in multiple sclerosis. TCRdb's table, derived via immunoSEQ multiplex PCR, lists solely in-frame clones and lacks some. The table lists 33,000 or so clones, about 88% of them singletons. Source: CD8+ T cells from peripheral blood mononuclear cells, taken in the second trimester of pregnancy. These TCRs come from a female donor with multiple sclerosis, enrolled in a pregnancy study. The CDR3 runs from the conserved cysteine through the conserved F or W. The order of the fields is D gene, V gene, J gene, clone size, CDR3 length, CDR3 protein, CDR3 DNA. The D gene is left open where the match is weak. Not all rows give a size; the values are once, few, many and, for expanded clones, a class.

d_call: TRBD1
v_call: TRBV29-1
j_call: TRBJ1-2
clone_size: NA
cdr3_length: 14
cdr3_aa: CSVDTGGTLSGYTF
cdr3_nt: TGCAGCGTGGATACAGGGGGGACCCTTTCCGGCTACACCTTC

d_call: NA
v_call: TRBV6-5
j_call: TRBJ1-1
clone_size: NA
cdr3_length: 13
cdr3_aa: CASSDGEGPEAFF
cdr3_nt: TGTGCCAGCAGCGATGGGGAGGGCCCTGAAGCTTTCTTT

d_call: NA
v_call: TRBV12-5
j_call: TRBJ2-2
clone_size: NA
cdr3_length: 13
cdr3_aa: CANHPGDTGELFF
cdr3_nt: TGTGCTAACCACCCCGGAGACACCGGGGAGCTGTTTTTT

d_call: TRBD2
v_call: TRBV19
j_call: TRBJ2-5
clone_size: once
cdr3_length: 17
cdr3_aa: CASSIAIEIAGTETQYF
cdr3_nt: TGTGCCAGTAGTATAGCAATCGAGATAGCGGGAACGGAGACCCAGTACTTC

d_call: NA
v_call: TRBV5-4
j_call: TRBJ2-1
clone_size: NA
cdr3_length: 13
cdr3_aa: CASGGDSYNEQFF
cdr3_nt: TGTGCCAGCGGCGGGGACTCCTACAATGAGCAGTTCTTC

d_call: TRBD1
v_call: TRBV2
j_call: TRBJ2-7
clone_size: NA
cdr3_length: 16
cdr3_aa: CASSETATGGFYEQYF
cdr3_nt: TGTGCCAGCAGCGAGACCGCAACAGGGGGCTTTTACGAGCAGTACTTC

d_call: TRBD1
v_call: TRBV9
j_call: TRBJ2-7
clone_size: NA
cdr3_length: 12
cdr3_aa: CASSGDSYEQYF
cdr3_nt: TGTGCCAGCAGCGGGGACAGCTACGAGCAGTACTTC

d_call: NA
v_call: TRBV6-5
j_call: TRBJ2-3
clone_size: NA
cdr3_length: 15
cdr3_aa: CASAGQGQRTDTQYF
cdr3_nt: TGTGCCAGCGCTGGTCAGGGTCAGAGGACAGATACGCAGTATTTT

d_call: NA
v_call: TRBV7-2
j_call: TRBJ1-1
clone_size: NA
cdr3_length: 15
cdr3_aa: CASSQKIGVTTEAFF
cdr3_nt: TGTGCCAGCAGCCAAAAGATCGGGGTTACCACTGAAGCTTTCTTT

d_call: NA
v_call: TRBV29-1
j_call: TRBJ2-7
clone_size: NA
cdr3_length: 15
cdr3_aa: CSVEVFRESSYEQYF
cdr3_nt: TGCAGCGTTGAGGTGTTCCGGGAAAGCTCCTACGAGCAGTACTTC

d_call: NA
v_call: TRBV7-2
j_call: TRBJ2-1
clone_size: NA
cdr3_length: 13
cdr3_aa: CASSLDGSAEQFF
cdr3_nt: TGTGCCAGCAGCTTAGACGGGTCGGCAGAGCAGTTCTTC

d_call: NA
v_call: TRBV7-9
j_call: TRBJ2-1
clone_size: once
cdr3_length: 14
cdr3_aa: CASSTLSSYNEQFF
cdr3_nt: TGTGCCAGCAGCACCCTTAGCTCCTACAATGAGCAGTTCTTC

d_call: NA
v_call: TRBV4-3
j_call: TRBJ2-3
clone_size: NA
cdr3_length: 15
cdr3_aa: CASSQDRAETDTQYF
cdr3_nt: TGCGCCAGCAGCCAAGACCGAGCTGAGACAGATACGCAGTATTTT

d_call: TRBD1
v_call: TRBV29-1
j_call: TRBJ2-7
clone_size: few
cdr3_length: 15
cdr3_aa: CSVSSGTGGPYEQYF
cdr3_nt: TGCAGCGTTTCTTCTGGGACAGGGGGGCCCTACGAGCAGTACTTC

d_call: NA
v_call: TRBV5-1
j_call: TRBJ2-5
clone_size: NA
cdr3_length: 14
cdr3_aa: CASSLREGQETQYF
cdr3_nt: TGCGCCAGCAGCTTGCGGGAAGGCCAAGAGACCCAGTACTTC

d_call: TRBD2
v_call: TRBV6-1
j_call: TRBJ2-5
clone_size: NA
cdr3_length: 12
cdr3_aa: CAKAGLVETQYF
cdr3_nt: TGTGCCAAAGCGGGATTAGTTGAGACCCAGTACTTC